A single sample is the source of the 17 T cell receptor beta chains below, sequenced in a study of blood T cell repertoires in COVID-19. Profiled with immunoSEQ multiplex PCR; TCRdb holds only in-frame clones, not every one. The sample consists of about 300,000 clones, 89% of them appearing once. Sequenced sample: peripheral blood. All receptors derive from a man younger than 30 who had recovered from COVID-19.

Concerning this clone: The sample contains more than one DNA sequence encoding this CDR3. The chain employs TRBV3-1 (or the pseudogene TRBV3-2) and TRBJ1-5; no clear D gene. Deletions cut 0 bases from V and 4 bases from J, with 4 bases between. This CDR3 is built from 13 residues. Germline V gene data show CDR1 as LGHDT and CDR2 as YNNKEL (reference sequence). The CDR3 coding sequence is TGTGCCAGCAGCCAAGACCGTAATCAGCCCCAGCATTTT. The encoded protein is CASSQDRNQPQHF.

The chain combines TRBV6-1 with TRBJ2-3; D may be TRBD1 (6 bases). The CDR3 length is 13 residues. The ends were cut back, 2 bases at V and 6 bases at J, with 9 bases in the middle. Per germline, CDR1 MNHNS and CDR2 SASEGT. The CDR3 reads CASSEWGPDTQYF. CDR3 sequence (DNA): TGTGCCAGCAGTGAATGGGGGCCCGATACGCAGTATTTT.

This chain uses TRBV19 with TRBJ2-1, with TRBD2 identical over 14 bases. Per germline, CDR1 LNHDA and CDR2 SQIVND (reference sequence). The CDR3 loop spans 17 amino acids. J lost 10 bases, V lost 1 base, and 9 bases had no gene match. Here the CDR3 DNA reads TGTGCCAGTAGTATAGTTGGGACTAGCGGGAGTTTTTACGAGCAGTTCTTC. The encoded protein is CASSIVGTSGSFYEQFF.

This clone was found a few times. This sequence joins TRBV10-3 and TRBJ1-2; TRBD1 matches 7 bases. V shed 4 bases, J shed 5 bases, and the junction held 16 bases outside the gene matches. Germline CDR1 reads ENHRY; CDR2 reads SYGVKD. The CDR3 is 17 residues long. The CDR3 sequence is CAISVDRRTGGEYGYTF. CDR3 coding DNA: TGTGCCATCAGTGTAGATCGTAGGACAGGAGGGGAGTATGGCTACACCTTC.

The chain has TRBV19 and TRBJ1-5; tentative D call: TRBD1 (6 bases). Deletions cut 5 bases from V and 0 bases from J, with 20 bases between. The germline V gene has CDR1 LNHDA and CDR2 SQIVND (reference sequence). This CDR3 has 18 amino acids. In DNA form, the CDR3 reads TGTGCCAGTAGTTTCCTCGACAGGCGAGGTTATAGCAATCAGCCCCAGCATTTT. Its protein is CASSFLDRRGYSNQPQHF.

As regards this clone: The same CDR3 is also encoded by other DNA sequences in this sample. V gene TRBV7-2 combines with J gene TRBJ2-7, with 13 bases fitting TRBD2. The CDR3 length is 14 residues. Germline V gene lookup returns CDR1 SGHTA and CDR2 FQGNSA. Trimming cost V 5 bases and J 4 bases; bases outside gene matches: 2. DNA of the CDR3: TGTGCCAGCAGCCCGGGACTAGCGGGGTACGAGCAGTACTTC. Residues: CASSPGLAGYEQYF.

The CDR3 reads CASSLAGEYEQYF. The CDR3 coding sequence is TGTGCCAGCAGTTTAGCGGGAGAATACGAGCAGTACTTC. The genes are TRBV2 and TRBJ2-7; 9 bases map to TRBD2. Germline lookup yields CDR1 SNHLY and CDR2 FYNNEI. The ends lost 5 bases at V and 4 bases at J; junction bases unmatched: 3. The CDR3 is 13 residues long.

The gene calls are TRBV6-1 and TRBJ1-6; tentatively, D is TRBD1 (5 bases). Looked up from germline, CDR1 is MNHNS and CDR2 is SASEGT. Between the trimmed V and J ends, which lost 1 base and 6 bases, there was a span of 10 bases. The CDR3 has 15 amino acids. CDR3 loop: CASSEVAGPNSPLHF. In DNA form, the CDR3 reads TGTGCCAGCAGTGAAGTGGCAGGGCCTAATTCACCCCTCCACTTT.

In DNA form, the CDR3 reads TGCGCCAGCAGCTTGGGGGTCGAGGGCTATGGCTACACCTTC. It codes for CASSLGVEGYGYTF. The chain links TRBV5-1 to TRBJ1-2; D unresolved. Trimming removed 0 bases from V and 4 bases from J, with 10 bases in between. Germline V gene data show CDR1 as SGHRS and CDR2 as YFSETQ. This CDR3 is 14 amino acids long.

The chain combines TRBV6-5 with TRBJ1-2, with D possibly TRBD1 on 6 matching bases. Deletions cut 0 bases from V and 4 bases from J, with 15 bases between. The V gene's germline CDR1 is MNHEY and CDR2 SVGAGI. The CDR3 loop spans 16 amino acids. CDR3 sequence (DNA): TGTGCCAGCAGTTACTCGAGAACAGGGTGGGGCTATGGCTACACCTTC. Its translation: CASSYSRTGWGYGYTF.

This clone appeared once. The chain has TRBV7-9 and TRBJ2-7, with 8 positions matching TRBD1. V shed 4 bases and J 4 bases; nucleotides not matched to a gene: 9. Germline-derived CDR1 and CDR2 are SEHNR and FQNEAQ (reference sequence). The CDR3 sequence is 15 residues long. The CDR3 protein is CASSSAGTGIYEQYF. Here the CDR3 DNA reads TGTGCCAGCAGCTCCGCCGGGACAGGAATTTACGAGCAGTACTTC. Full variable domain (rest looked up from reference TRBV7-9 and TRBJ2-7): DTGVSQNPRHKITKRGQNVTFRCDPISEHNRLYWYRQTLGQGPEFLTYFQNEAQLEKSRLLSDRFSAERPKGSFSTLEIQRTEQGDSAMYLCASSSAGTGIYEQYFGPGTRLTVT.

The rearrangement uses TRBV7-2 and TRBJ2-6; 11 positions agree with TRBD1. Germline CDR1 is SGHTA and CDR2 is FQGNSA. V lost 5 bases, J lost 3 bases, and 9 bases stayed unmatched. The CDR3 is made up of 18 amino acids. The CDR3 sequence: CASSLPGTGGGGANVLTF. The CDR3 DNA is TGTGCCAGCAGCCTACCAGGGACAGGGGGTGGTGGGGCCAACGTCCTGACTTTC.

This CDR3 is CAWSPIPFAPREETQYF. The DNA of the CDR3 is TGTGCCTGGAGTCCTATCCCCTTCGCTCCGCGGGAAGAGACCCAGTACTTC. The chain links TRBV30 to TRBJ2-5; tentatively, D is TRBD2 (5 bases). The CDR3 runs 17 residues. The germline gives CDR1 GTSNPN, CDR2 SVGIG (reference sequence). V lost 2 bases, J lost 3 bases, and 22 bases lay in between.

This chain uses TRBV6-5 with TRBJ1-2; D not certain. The CDR3 has 13 residues. In germline, CDR1 is MNHEY, CDR2 SVGAGI. Trimming stripped 0 bases from V and 2 bases from J, with 4 bases between. The CDR3 sequence: CASSYSRNYGYTF. The DNA for the CDR3 is TGTGCCAGCAGTTACTCTCGGAACTATGGCTACACCTTC.

The rearrangement joins TRBV4-1 to TRBJ2-7, with 8 bases lining up with TRBD1. From germline, CDR1 is MGHRA and CDR2 YSYEKL. The CDR3 spans 15 residues. Trimming at V came to 2 bases and at J to 2 bases, leaving 5 bases not matched to a gene. The DNA for the CDR3 is TGCGCCAGCAGCCAACGGGGACAGGCCGCCTACGAGCAGTACTTC. It specifies CASSQRGQAAYEQYF.

The rearrangement links TRBV7-9 to TRBJ1-5; 7 bases are a match to TRBD1. Unmatched junction bases numbered 13, after V lost 6 bases and J lost 5 bases. Germline lookup yields CDR1 SEHNR and CDR2 FQNEAQ (reference sequence). This CDR3 spans 16 amino acids. In DNA form, the CDR3 reads TGTGCCAGCAGTCCTCTGACAGGGAAGGGCTATCAGCCCCAGCATTTT. Protein: CASSPLTGKGYQPQHF.

This chain joins TRBV2 and TRBJ1-3; D may be TRBD1 (5 bases). The V and J ends lost 3 bases and 0 bases respectively, with 15 bases between them. The germline gives CDR1 SNHLY, CDR2 FYNNEI. The CDR3 runs to 17 residues. The CDR3 nucleotides read TGTGCCAGCAGTGAGAACCCTCGACAGAGCTCTGGAAACACCATATATTTT. Its protein is CASSENPRQSSGNTIYF.